This T cell receptor beta chain is drawn from a study of technical replicates of blood from a handful of donors. The data were produced by immunoSEQ multiplex PCR, yet TCRdb's version contains in-frame clones alone and is incomplete. The sample shows about 97,000 clones, about 96% of them seen only once. This clone appeared once. The V end lost 2 bases, the J end lost 5 bases, and 13 bases lay between the germline ends. CDR3 length: 14 residues. Germline CDR1 is SGHTA and CDR2 is FQGNSA. The sequence derives from a human donor in good health. The chain has TRBV7-2 and TRBJ2-7; D perhaps matches TRBD1 (5 bases). The specimen sequenced was T cells isolated from PBMCs. CDR3 amino acids: CASSLSMGLDEQYF. The CDR3 nucleotides are TGTGCCAGCAGCTTAAGTATGGGGCTGGACGAGCAGTACTTC.